The 19 T cell receptor beta chains presented below share a single source sample, sequenced in a study of graft-versus-host responses after intestinal transplantation. The table came from immunoSEQ multiplex PCR; TCRdb's copy has only in-frame clones and leaves some out. Here the sample spans about 94,000 clones, 90% to 95% being singletons. The antigens for these receptors are not known. The sample was unstimulated CD8+ T cells sorted from spleen or lymph node cells, taken before intestinal transplant. The receptors were gathered from a human donor who received an intestinal transplant.

This chain uses TRBV27 with TRBJ1-2; 7 bases align to TRBD1. CDR3 length: 14 amino acids. CDR1 MNHEY and CDR2 SMNVEV come from the germline V gene (reference sequence). Trimming cost V 3 bases and J 7 bases; bases outside gene matches: 8. CDR3 sequence (DNA): TGTGCCAGCAGTTTGTCCGGGACAGCCCCTGGCTACACCTTC. The encoded protein is CASSLSGTAPGYTF.

V gene TRBV7-9 combines with J gene TRBJ2-5; 8 bases agree with TRBD2. This CDR3 spans 16 amino acids. V shed 6 bases, J shed 4 bases, and the junction held 13 bases outside the gene matches. Germline loops: CDR1 SEHNR, CDR2 FQNEAQ (reference sequence). CDR3 DNA sequence: TGTGCCAGCAGACACGGCCCCGGGGGGGCTTTAGAGACCCAGTACTTC. It is translated as CASRHGPGGALETQYF.

The chain combines TRBV11-2 with TRBJ2-3, with 8 positions matching TRBD2. CDR1 is SGHAT, CDR2 FQNNGV, per germline. Trimming took 5 bases from V and 8 from J; bases not matched to a gene: 6. CDR3 length: 13 residues. Here the CDR3 reads CASSPGGGSTQYF. The CDR3 DNA sequence: TGTGCCAGCAGCCCCGGGGGGGGCAGTACGCAGTATTTT.

The J gene is TRBJ1-2, the V gene TRBV6-5; D is ambiguous. The CDR3 covers 13 residues. The V and J ends lost 2 bases and 5 bases respectively, with 9 bases between them. CDR1 is MNHEY and CDR2 is SVGAGI in the germline V gene. CDR3 amino acids: CASSYKEAYGYTF. In DNA, the CDR3 is TGTGCCAGCAGTTACAAAGAGGCGTATGGCTACACCTTC.

The chain recombines TRBV10-3 with TRBJ2-7; TRBD1 is a possible D gene (6 bases). The length of the CDR3 is 13 residues. Germline CDR1 ENHRY, CDR2 SYGVKD. V lost 3 bases, J lost 3 bases, and 9 bases lay in between. Here the CDR3 DNA reads TGTGCCATCAGTGACGCACAGGGCTACGAGCAGTACTTC. Its translation is CAISDAQGYEQYF.

The chain joins TRBV4-1 to TRBJ1-5; D is uncertain. Germline loops: CDR1 MGHRA, CDR2 YSYEKL. V lost 0 bases and J lost 1, with 16 bases in between. The CDR3 runs 18 residues. CDR3 bases: TGCGCCAGCAGCCAAGATACCCTGTCGGGGTCGAGCAATCAGCCCCAGCATTTT. This sequence encodes CASSQDTLSGSSNQPQHF.

As regards this clone: This is likely a read error, given that the CDR3 carries no conserved phenylalanine or tryptophan at its end. The chain uses TRBV7-9 and TRBJ1-1; D gene ambiguous. This CDR3 comprises 12 residues. V was cut by 1 base and J by 4 bases, with 4 bases left in between. Per the germline V gene, CDR1 is SEHNR and CDR2 is FQNEAQ (reference sequence). The CDR3 nucleotides are TGTGCCAGCAGCTTAGGGAGCACTGAAGCTTTCCTT. Its translation is CASSLGSTEAFL.

This clone was picked up a small number of times. The junction and the germline gene differ at one end; a read error may be behind it. The gene calls are TRBV6-1 and TRBJ2-7, with 10 nucleotides matching TRBD2. The CDR3 is 15 amino acids. Germline V lookup: CDR1 MNHNS, CDR2 SASEGT. In nucleotides, the CDR3 is TGTGCCAGCAGTGAAGGGCTAGCGGGGGCCACGAGGAAGGACTTC. Its protein product is CASSEGLAGATRKDF.

This chain uses TRBV4-3 with TRBJ1-2; maybe TRBD1 (6 bases). Germline lookup yields CDR1 LGHNA and CDR2 YSLEER. The ends were cut back, 4 bases at V and 0 bases at J, with 21 bases in the middle. This CDR3 has 18 amino acids. The CDR3: CASSPWRTAITANYGYTF. The CDR3 DNA follows: TGCGCCAGCAGCCCCTGGAGGACAGCTATAACAGCTAACTATGGCTACACCTTC.

The chain couples TRBV11-2 to TRBJ2-7; 10 bases align to TRBD1. The length of the CDR3 is 15 residues. Germline CDR1 and CDR2: SGHAT and FQNNGV. The ends lost 8 bases at V and 7 bases at J; junction bases unmatched: 14. The CDR3 nucleotides read TGTGCCAGCCGGGGGCCGAGACAGGGGGCAGGGGAGCAGTACTTC. This codes for CASRGPRQGAGEQYF. The complete variable domain, with remaining parts taken from reference TRBV11-2 and TRBJ2-7, reads EAGVAQSPRYKIIEKRQSVAFWCNPISGHATLYWYQQILGQGPKLLIQFQNNGVVDDSQLPKDRFSAERLKGVDSTLKIQPAKLEDSAVYLCASRGPRQGAGEQYFGPGTRLTVT.

The chain recombines TRBV30 with TRBJ2-1; D is unresolved. Trimming cost V 0 bases and J 4 bases, with 7 bases left between them. The germline CDR1 and CDR2 sequences are GTSNPN and SVGIG (reference sequence). This CDR3 comprises 13 residues. In DNA form, the CDR3 reads TGTGCCTGGAGTGTTGGAGTGTACAATGAGCAGTTCTTC. Its protein product is CAWSVGVYNEQFF.

The chain is built from TRBV5-5 and TRBJ2-1; perhaps TRBD2 as D (6 bases). Trimming took 4 bases from V and 8 from J, leaving 19 bases between them. CDR1 SGHKS and CDR2 YYEKEE come from the germline V gene (reference sequence). The CDR3 consists of 15 residues. As DNA, the CDR3 is TGTGCCAGCAGCCTACGACTAGGAGGCGTTTATGAGCAGTTCTTC. Its protein product is CASSLRLGGVYEQFF.

This chain joins TRBV11-2 and TRBJ2-1; 8 bases fit TRBD2. V gave up 5 bases and J gave up 6 bases; unmatched junction bases: 12. Germline values: CDR1 SGHAT, CDR2 FQNNGV. The CDR3 loop spans 16 amino acids. The chain's CDR3 is CASSLVGLAGPNEQFF. In DNA, the CDR3 is TGTGCCAGCAGCCTAGTCGGGCTAGCGGGCCCCAATGAGCAGTTCTTC.

The V call is TRBV6-6, the J call TRBJ1-2; no clear D gene. Trimming took 4 bases from V and 4 from J, leaving 13 bases between them. Germline-derived CDR1 and CDR2 are MNHNY and SVGAGI (reference sequence). This CDR3 has 14 amino acids. In DNA, the CDR3 is TGTGCCAGCAGTTGGAACCCGGGTTTCTATGGCTACACCTTC. Protein: CASSWNPGFYGYTF.

The J gene is TRBJ1-1, the V gene TRBV28; no reliable D call. CDR1 and CDR2 from the germline V gene are MDHEN and SYDVKM. Deletions cut 5 bases from V and 4 bases from J, with 17 bases between. This CDR3 spans 15 amino acids. As DNA, the CDR3 is TGTGCCAGCAGTCCCCCTAGCGGGAGGGCCACTGAAGCTTTCTTT. The encoded protein is CASSPPSGRATEAFF.

The chain couples TRBV9 to TRBJ2-1; 9 bases are shared with TRBD2. Germline CDR1 SGDLS, CDR2 YYNGEE. There are 14 residues in the CDR3. Germline trimming cut 3 bases from V and 4 bases from J; bases unmatched to any gene: 2. The CDR3, as DNA: TGTGCCAGCAGCGCGGGACTAGCATACAATGAGCAGTTCTTC. Its protein is CASSAGLAYNEQFF.

This clone was detected once. The V and J genes are TRBV4-1 and TRBJ2-4; 7 nucleotides match TRBD1. This CDR3 region has 14 residues. Losses at the gene ends were 0 bases for V and 7 bases for J; bases not matched to a gene: 3. Per the germline V gene, CDR1 is MGHRA and CDR2 is YSYEKL. The CDR3 region is CASSQEGQRNIQYF. The CDR3 nucleotides read TGCGCCAGCAGCCAAGAGGGACAGCGGAACATTCAGTACTTC.

V gene TRBV25-1 combines with J gene TRBJ2-7; 7 bases map to TRBD1. Germline assignment: CDR1 MGHDK and CDR2 SYGVNS. J gave up 3 bases and V 4 bases, and 0 bases lay outside the gene matches. The CDR3 length is 12 residues. CDR3 residues: CASSAGGYEQYF. The CDR3 DNA is TGTGCCAGCAGTGCAGGGGGCTACGAGCAGTACTTC.

The chain links TRBV15 to TRBJ1-1; D is unclear. This CDR3 comprises 13 residues. Looked up from germline, CDR1 is LNHNV and CDR2 is YYDKDF (reference sequence). The V end lost 1 base, the J end lost 8 bases, and 11 bases lay between the germline ends. The CDR3: CATSRGGGREAFF. Here the CDR3 DNA reads TGTGCCACCAGCAGAGGGGGAGGACGGGAAGCTTTCTTT.